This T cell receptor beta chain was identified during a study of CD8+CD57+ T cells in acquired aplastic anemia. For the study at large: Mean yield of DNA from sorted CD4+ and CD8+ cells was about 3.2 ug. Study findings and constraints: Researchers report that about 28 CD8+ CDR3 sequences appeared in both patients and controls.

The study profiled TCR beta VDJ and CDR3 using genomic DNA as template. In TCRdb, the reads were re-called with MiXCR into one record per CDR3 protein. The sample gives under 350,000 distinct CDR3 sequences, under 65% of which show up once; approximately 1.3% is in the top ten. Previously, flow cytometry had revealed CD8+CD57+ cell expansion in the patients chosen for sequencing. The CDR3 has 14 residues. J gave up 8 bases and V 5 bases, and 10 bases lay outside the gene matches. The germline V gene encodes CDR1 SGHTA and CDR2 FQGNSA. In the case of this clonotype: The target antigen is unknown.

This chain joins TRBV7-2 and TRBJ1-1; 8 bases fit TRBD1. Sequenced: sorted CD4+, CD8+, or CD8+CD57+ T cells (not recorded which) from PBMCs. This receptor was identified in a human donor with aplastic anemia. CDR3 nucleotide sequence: TGTGCCAGCAGCCTAGGACAGGGCCTCGTGGAAGCTTTCTTT. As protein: CASSLGQGLVEAFF.